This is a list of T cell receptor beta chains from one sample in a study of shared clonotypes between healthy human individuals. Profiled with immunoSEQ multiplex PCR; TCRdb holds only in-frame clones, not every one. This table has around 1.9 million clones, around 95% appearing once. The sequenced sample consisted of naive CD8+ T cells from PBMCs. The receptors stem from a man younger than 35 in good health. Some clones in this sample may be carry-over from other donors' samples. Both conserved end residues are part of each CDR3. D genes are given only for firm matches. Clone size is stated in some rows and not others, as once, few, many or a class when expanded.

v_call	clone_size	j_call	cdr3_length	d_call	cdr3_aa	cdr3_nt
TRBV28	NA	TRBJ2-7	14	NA	CASRPGRTPYEQYF	TGTGCCAGCAGGCCCGGACGAACGCCCTACGAGCAGTACTTC
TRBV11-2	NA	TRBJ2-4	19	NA	CASSTNSGVTSWAKNIQYF	TGTGCCAGCAGTACGAATTCAGGCGTCACTAGTTGGGCCAAAAACATTCAGTACTTC
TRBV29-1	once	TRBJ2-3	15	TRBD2	CSVRAGGLGTDTQYF	TGCAGCGTCCGCGCGGGGGGCTTGGGCACAGATACGCAGTATTTT
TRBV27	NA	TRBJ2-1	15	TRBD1	CASMTGGGTYNEQFF	TGTGCCAGCATGACAGGGGGGGGGACCTACAATGAGCAGTTCTTC
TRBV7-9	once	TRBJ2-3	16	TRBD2	CASSASGLVPPDTQYF	TGTGCCAGCAGCGCATCGGGACTAGTCCCCCCAGATACGCAGTATTTT
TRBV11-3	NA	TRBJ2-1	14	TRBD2	CASSLGAGDNEQFF	TGTGCCAGCAGCTTAGGGGCGGGAGACAATGAGCAGTTCTTC
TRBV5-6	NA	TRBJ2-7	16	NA	CASSLGAYRPHYEQYF	TGTGCCAGCAGCTTGGGAGCCTACAGGCCCCACTACGAGCAGTACTTC
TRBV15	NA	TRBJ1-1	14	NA	CATSRTEGRTEAFF	TGTGCCACCAGCAGGACAGAGGGCCGCACTGAAGCTTTCTTT
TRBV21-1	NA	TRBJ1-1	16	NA	CASSKEASGVGTEAFF	TGTGCCAGCAGCAAAGAGGCCTCAGGGGTAGGGACTGAAGCTTTCTTT
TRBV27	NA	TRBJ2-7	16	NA	CASSPGVGEIDYEQYF	TGTGCCAGCAGTCCCGGGGTCGGGGAGATCGATTACGAGCAGTACTTC
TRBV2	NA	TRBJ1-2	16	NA	CASSEFALGIDYGYTF	TGTGCCAGCAGTGAATTTGCGCTGGGGATTGACTATGGCTACACCTTC
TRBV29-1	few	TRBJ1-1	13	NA	CSAPGPIGTEAFF	TGCAGCGCCCCGGGCCCGATAGGGACTGAAGCTTTCTTT
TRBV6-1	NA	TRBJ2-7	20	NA	CASSGTGRGLRTSGSYEQYF	TGTGCCAGCAGTGGGACAGGGAGAGGGTTACGAACTAGCGGCTCCTACGAGCAGTACTTC
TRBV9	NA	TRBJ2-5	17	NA	CASSVATGRGSQETQYF	TGTGCCAGCAGCGTAGCTACGGGTCGGGGGTCCCAAGAGACCCAGTACTTC
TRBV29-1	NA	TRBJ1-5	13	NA	CSVYPGGNQPQHF	TGCAGCGTCTACCCAGGGGGCAATCAGCCCCAGCATTTT
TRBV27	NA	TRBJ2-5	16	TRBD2	CASSLGLAGLQETQYF	TGTGCCAGCAGTTTAGGTCTAGCGGGCCTCCAAGAGACCCAGTACTTC
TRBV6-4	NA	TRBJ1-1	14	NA	CASSEQGKNTEAFF	TGTGCCAGCAGTGAGCAGGGAAAGAACACTGAAGCTTTCTTT
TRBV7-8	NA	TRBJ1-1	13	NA	CASNLGGGSEAFF	TGTGCCAGCAACCTTGGGGGGGGCTCTGAAGCTTTCTTT
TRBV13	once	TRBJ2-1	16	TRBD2	CASSPEGTSGYNEQFF	TGTGCCAGCAGCCCCGAGGGGACTAGCGGCTACAATGAGCAGTTCTTC
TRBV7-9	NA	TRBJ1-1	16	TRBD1	CASSAHRDSENTEAFF	TGTGCCAGCAGCGCCCATCGGGACAGCGAGAACACTGAAGCTTTCTTT
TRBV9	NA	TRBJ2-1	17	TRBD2	CASSTPTGTSSYNEQFF	TGTGCCAGCAGCACCCCCACCGGGACTAGCTCCTACAATGAGCAGTTCTTC
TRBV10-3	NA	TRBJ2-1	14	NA	CAISAGPRHNEQFF	TGTGCCATCAGCGCCGGGCCGAGGCACAATGAGCAGTTCTTC
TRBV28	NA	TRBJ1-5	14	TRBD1	CASRGQGAYQPQHF	TGTGCCAGCAGGGGACAGGGGGCATATCAGCCCCAGCATTTT
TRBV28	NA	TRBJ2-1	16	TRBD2	CASSRRGGLIGNEQFF	TGTGCCAGCAGCCGGCGGGGGGGACTGATAGGTAATGAGCAGTTCTTC
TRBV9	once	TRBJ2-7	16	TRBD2	CASSPGSGTGSYEQYF	TGTGCCAGCAGCCCCGGTAGCGGGACCGGGTCCTACGAGCAGTACTTC
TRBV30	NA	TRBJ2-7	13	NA	CAWSVPDKDEQYF	TGTGCCTGGAGTGTCCCAGACAAAGACGAGCAGTACTTC
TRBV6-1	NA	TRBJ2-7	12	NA	CASSPYSYEQYF	TGTGCCAGCAGTCCCTACAGCTACGAGCAGTACTTC
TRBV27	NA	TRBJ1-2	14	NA	CASSLDGLRDGYTF	TGTGCCAGCAGTTTAGACGGCCTTCGGGACGGCTACACCTTC
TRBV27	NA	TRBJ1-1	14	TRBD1	CASSWTGGGVEAFF	TGTGCCAGCAGTTGGACAGGGGGAGGAGTTGAAGCTTTCTTT
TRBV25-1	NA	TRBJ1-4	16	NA	CASSEGSAPSNEKLFF	TGTGCCAGCAGTGAAGGATCCGCCCCGTCTAATGAAAAACTGTTTTTT
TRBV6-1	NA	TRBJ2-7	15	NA	CASSDPAGTSYEQYF	TGTGCCAGCAGTGATCCAGCGGGGACATCCTACGAGCAGTACTTC
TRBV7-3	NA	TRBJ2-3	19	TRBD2	CASRTREPASGRSTDTQYF	TGTGCCAGCAGGACAAGAGAACCGGCTAGCGGGAGATCTACAGATACGCAGTATTTT
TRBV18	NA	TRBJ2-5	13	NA	CASSPSYQETQYF	TGTGCCAGCTCACCATCATACCAAGAGACCCAGTACTTC
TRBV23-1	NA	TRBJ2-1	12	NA	CASDRVNNEQFF	TGCGCCAGCGATCGGGTAAACAATGAGCAGTTCTTC
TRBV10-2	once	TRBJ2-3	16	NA	CASSVTQGGETDTQYF	TGCGCCAGCAGCGTCACACAGGGGGGGGAGACAGATACGCAGTATTTT